This is a list of T cell receptor beta chains from one sample in a study of T cell repertoires in cytomegalovirus infection. Antigen specificity for these receptors is unknown. Each CDR3 protein gets one entry after TCRdb re-called the reads with MiXCR. The sample lists about 570,000 distinct CDR3 sequences, about 40% seen once, with 48% in the top ten. Sample: cultured PBMCs, taken from culture after CMV antigen stimulation. These TCRs come from a human donor in good health (CMV status not recorded). Some clones in this sample may be carry-over from other donors' samples. CDR3s leave out the opening cysteine and the closing phenylalanine or tryptophan. Each record gives: J gene, V gene, CDR3 protein.

J gene: TRBJ2-2
V gene: TRBV7-6
CDR3 protein: ASSLRDGGSTGELF

J gene: TRBJ2-2
V gene: TRBV28
CDR3 protein: ATEQGLVVTGELF

J gene: TRBJ2-7
V gene: TRBV6-6
CDR3 protein: ASSYIPGAYEQY

J gene: TRBJ2-7
V gene: TRBV7-2
CDR3 protein: ASSLVWGSEQY

J gene: TRBJ2-3
V gene: TRBV5-6
CDR3 protein: ASSLGPGQTSTDTQY

J gene: TRBJ2-1
V gene: TRBV7-2
CDR3 protein: ASSRIGLAGGEF

J gene: TRBJ1-2
V gene: TRBV9
CDR3 protein: ASSAPLKDSSYGYT

J gene: TRBJ2-2
V gene: TRBV15
CDR3 protein: ATSRDLTVAGSTGELF

J gene: TRBJ1-2
V gene: TRBV19
CDR3 protein: ASSIRTEALVDYGYT

J gene: TRBJ2-1
V gene: TRBV2
CDR3 protein: ASNVRGAINEQF

J gene: TRBJ2-2
V gene: TRBV9
CDR3 protein: ASSVDAGGNTGELF

J gene: TRBJ1-1
V gene: TRBV7-2
CDR3 protein: ASSFGGYTEAF

J gene: TRBJ1-1
V gene: TRBV19
CDR3 protein: ASTMDAGEAF

J gene: TRBJ2-7
V gene: TRBV2
CDR3 protein: ASSDEQRTGLEY

J gene: TRBJ2-6
V gene: TRBV12-3/TRBV12-4
CDR3 protein: ATLRAEPDSGANVLT

J gene: TRBJ2-7
V gene: TRBV6-1
CDR3 protein: ASRGTGASYEQY

J gene: TRBJ2-6
V gene: TRBV5-1
CDR3 protein: ASSPSSYSGANVLT

J gene: TRBJ1-5
V gene: TRBV7-8
CDR3 protein: ASSLRADNQPQH

J gene: TRBJ2-5
V gene: TRBV6-2/TRBV6-3
CDR3 protein: ASSSYLQETQY

J gene: TRBJ1-5
V gene: TRBV7-4
CDR3 protein: ASSTGTGQPQH

J gene: TRBJ2-4
V gene: TRBV7-6
CDR3 protein: ASSLVGGRARATDIQY

J gene: TRBJ2-1
V gene: TRBV7-2
CDR3 protein: ASSFLQGEEQF

J gene: TRBJ2-3
V gene: TRBV12-3/TRBV12-4
CDR3 protein: ASSWASVLDTQY

J gene: TRBJ2-2
V gene: TRBV6-2/TRBV6-3
CDR3 protein: ASSEWGPNTGELF

J gene: TRBJ2-3
V gene: TRBV5-4
CDR3 protein: ASRDGGSSTDTQY

J gene: TRBJ2-7
V gene: TRBV7-2
CDR3 protein: ASSLEGTGTVEQY

J gene: TRBJ2-3
V gene: TRBV10-3
CDR3 protein: AISQGTDTQY

J gene: TRBJ2-7
V gene: TRBV9
CDR3 protein: ASSGSGRGYEQY

J gene: TRBJ2-7
V gene: TRBV10-2
CDR3 protein: ASSDYSGEREQY